Listed below are T cell receptor beta chains from one sample, sequenced in a study of shared clonotypes between healthy human individuals. The method was immunoSEQ multiplex PCR; TCRdb's version includes in-frame clones alone and lacks a portion of them. This table has approximately 620,000 clones, 97% appearing once. Sequencing input: naive CD4+ T cells sorted from blood. These TCRs come from a woman aged 30 to 39 in good health. Each CDR3 is given with its conserved first and last residue. The order of the fields is D gene, J gene, clone size, V gene, CDR3 length, CDR3 protein, CDR3 DNA. The D gene is left open where the match is weak. Only some rows state a clone size, as once, few, many or a class for expanded clones.

>.|TRBJ1-2|.|TRBV5-5|13
CASSLKGNYGYTF
TGTGCCAGCAGCTTGAAAGGAAACTATGGCTACACCTTC
>.|TRBJ2-1|once|TRBV29-1|14
CSVAGGSWDNEQFF
TGCAGCGTCGCGGGCGGGTCGTGGGACAATGAGCAGTTCTTC
>.|TRBJ2-7|.|TRBV28|11
CASLGGREQYF
TGTGCCAGCCTCGGCGGGCGCGAGCAGTACTTC
>.|TRBJ2-2|.|TRBV30|15
CAWRYPSRGTGELFF
TGTGCCTGGAGGTACCCGAGCCGGGGGACCGGGGAGCTGTTTTTT
>.|TRBJ2-7|.|TRBV5-1|15
CASSWSRGSPYEQYF
TGCGCCAGCAGCTGGTCGCGGGGTTCGCCCTACGAGCAGTACTTC
>TRBD2|TRBJ2-3|.|TRBV10-2|13
CASIREGADTQYF
TGCGCCAGCATCCGGGAGGGGGCAGATACGCAGTATTTT
>TRBD1|TRBJ2-1|.|TRBV19|13
CATRDRASNEQFF
TGTGCCACGCGGGACAGGGCTTCGAATGAGCAGTTCTTC
>TRBD2|TRBJ2-1|.|TRBV5-1|14
CASRTSGLYNEQFF
TGCGCCAGCAGGACTAGCGGGTTATACAATGAGCAGTTCTTC
>.|TRBJ2-5|once|TRBV28|13
CASSTDLGETQYF
TGTGCCAGCAGTACCGACCTTGGCGAGACCCAGTACTTC
>.|TRBJ2-5|.|TRBV5-1|16
CASSLLSGEDKETQYF
TGCGCCAGCAGCTTGCTAAGCGGTGAGGACAAAGAGACCCAGTACTTC
>.|TRBJ2-1|.|TRBV7-6|11
CASGKGYEQFF
TGTGCCAGCGGGAAAGGCTATGAGCAGTTCTTC
>.|TRBJ1-4|.|TRBV18|13
CASRQVFNEKLFF
TGTGCCAGTCGACAGGTTTTTAATGAAAAACTGTTTTTT
>TRBD1|TRBJ1-1|.|TRBV7-9|14
CASSPRDRSGRAFF
TGTGCCAGCAGCCCCAGGGACAGATCTGGAAGAGCTTTCTTT
>.|TRBJ2-5|.|TRBV6-5|13
CASSYRGRETQYF
TGTGCCAGCAGTTACCGGGGGCGGGAGACCCAGTACTTC
>.|TRBJ2-1|.|TRBV5-1|14
CASSLAASPNEQFF
TGCGCCAGCAGCTTGGCGGCTAGCCCCAATGAGCAGTTCTTC
>TRBD1|TRBJ2-2|.|TRBV28|17
CASSPPRQGWNTGELFF
TGTGCCAGCAGCCCCCCTCGACAGGGTTGGAACACCGGGGAGCTGTTTTTT
>TRBD1|TRBJ1-1|.|TRBV6-5|12
CASSNTGGEAFF
TGTGCCAGCAGTAACACAGGGGGAGAAGCTTTCTTT
>.|TRBJ1-2|.|TRBV9|13
CASSADRPYGYTF
TGTGCCAGCAGCGCCGACAGGCCCTATGGCTACACCTTC
>.|TRBJ2-7|.|TRBV28|11
CASSSGFEQYF
TGTGCCAGCAGTTCCGGTTTCGAGCAGTACTTC
>.|TRBJ2-3|.|TRBV6-1|14
CASSDPGGTDTQYF
TGTGCCAGCAGTGACCCCGGGGGCACAGATACGCAGTATTTT
>.|TRBJ2-3|.|TRBV19|16
CASNIAHGGSTDTQYF
TGTGCCAGTAATATTGCGCACGGTGGGAGCACAGATACGCAGTATTTT
>.|TRBJ2-1|.|TRBV7-9|15
CASSFTGTGYNEQFF
TGTGCCAGCAGCTTCACCGGGACTGGCTACAATGAGCAGTTCTTC
>.|TRBJ2-7|.|TRBV7-9|13
CASSLRLSYEQYF
TGTGCCAGCAGCTTACGGTTATCCTACGAGCAGTACTTC
>.|TRBJ2-3|.|TRBV27|14
CASSLLGDADTQYF
TGTGCCAGCAGTTTACTGGGGGACGCAGATACGCAGTATTTT
>.|TRBJ2-1|.|TRBV5-1|15
CASSLGNGPYNEQFF
TGCGCCAGCAGCTTGGGTAACGGCCCGTACAATGAGCAGTTCTTC
>TRBD2|TRBJ2-5|.|TRBV6-6|15
CASSYSGGEGETQYF
TGTGCCAGCAGTTACTCGGGGGGGGAGGGAGAGACCCAGTACTTC
>TRBD1|TRBJ2-7|.|TRBV7-2|19
CASSQNPFWGTGVAYEQYF
TGTGCCAGCAGCCAGAATCCTTTTTGGGGGACAGGGGTGGCCTACGAGCAGTACTTC
>.|TRBJ2-2|.|TRBV28|16
CASSLLQAANTGELFF
TGTGCCAGCAGTTTATTACAGGCGGCGAACACCGGGGAGCTGTTTTTT
>TRBD1|TRBJ2-7|.|TRBV6-5|15
CASSHDRDPSYEQYF
TGTGCCAGCAGCCATGACAGGGACCCTTCCTACGAGCAGTACTTC
>.|TRBJ2-2|.|TRBV28|13
CASRSRATGELFF
TGTGCCAGCAGAAGTAGAGCGACCGGGGAGCTGTTTTTT
>TRBD2|TRBJ2-2|.|TRBV7-6|14
CASSLLADTGELFF
TGTGCCAGCAGCTTACTAGCGGACACCGGGGAGCTGTTTTTT
>.|TRBJ1-2|.|TRBV7-2|15
CASSLDGGTKNGYTF
TGTGCCAGCAGCTTAGACGGAGGAACAAAGAATGGCTACACCTTC
>TRBD2|TRBJ2-7|.|TRBV28|16
CASTIQKREANYEQYF
TGTGCCAGCACCATACAAAAGCGGGAGGCAAACTACGAGCAGTACTTC
>TRBD2|TRBJ2-3|.|TRBV6-5|15
CASSILAVSTDTQYF
TGTGCCAGCAGTATACTAGCGGTTAGCACAGATACGCAGTATTTT
>.|TRBJ2-7|.|TRBV29-1|12
CSVGTHSYEQYF
TGCAGCGTAGGGACACACTCCTACGAGCAGTACTTC
>.|TRBJ1-1|.|TRBV5-6|15
CASSSKGRTNTEAFF
TGTGCCAGCAGCTCTAAGGGACGGACGAACACTGAAGCTTTCTTT
>.|TRBJ1-2|few|TRBV10-3|14
CAISEKGFDYGYTF
TGTGCCATCAGTGAGAAAGGGTTTGACTATGGCTACACCTTC
>TRBD1|TRBJ2-7|once|TRBV10-3|17
CAISESAKGQGLDEQYF
TGTGCCATCAGTGAGTCGGCCAAGGGACAGGGACTCGACGAGCAGTACTTC
>.|TRBJ2-7|few|TRBV6-5|13
CASSYGYQHEQYF
TGTGCCAGCAGTTACGGGTACCAGCACGAGCAGTACTTC
>.|TRBJ2-2|.|TRBV5-1|14
CASSPEPSTGELFF
TGCGCCAGCAGCCCGGAACCGTCCACCGGGGAGCTGTTTTTT
>.|TRBJ1-2|few|TRBV10-2|12
CASTATGYGYTF
TGCGCCAGCACTGCGACGGGCTATGGCTACACCTTC
>TRBD1|TRBJ1-2|.|TRBV18|15
CASSLPGTGDYGYTF
TGTGCCAGCTCACTTCCCGGGACAGGGGACTATGGCTACACCTTC
>.|TRBJ2-7|.|TRBV5-1|12
CASSLILGEQYF
TGCGCCAGCAGCTTAATTTTGGGCGAGCAGTACTTC
>.|TRBJ1-5|few|TRBV28|12
CASTGLGQPQHF
TGTGCCAGTACAGGGTTGGGACAGCCCCAGCATTTT
>.|TRBJ2-7|.|TRBV20-1|11
CSATPGDEQYF
TGCAGTGCCACACCTGGGGACGAGCAGTACTTC
>.|TRBJ1-4|once|TRBV11-2|15
CASSLGQRDNEKLFF
TGTGCCAGCAGCCTTGGACAGAGAGATAATGAAAAACTGTTTTTT
>.|TRBJ2-7|.|TRBV9|15
CASSPTRDSPYEQYF
TGTGCCAGCAGCCCAACACGGGACTCCCCCTACGAGCAGTACTTC
>TRBD1|TRBJ2-3|.|TRBV23-1|15
CASSQLLDRGHTQYF
TGCGCCAGCAGTCAATTACTTGACAGGGGACATACGCAGTATTTT
>.|TRBJ2-3|.|TRBV19|12
CASSISMNTQYF
TGTGCCAGTAGTATTTCGATGAATACGCAGTATTTT
>.|TRBJ1-5|.|TRBV19|14
CASSIVYSNQPQHF
TGTGCCAGTAGTATAGTGTATAGCAATCAGCCCCAGCATTTT
>.|TRBJ2-7|.|TRBV6-5|13
CASRGGKPYEQYF
TGTGCCAGCCGGGGCGGGAAACCCTACGAGCAGTACTTC
>TRBD2|TRBJ2-7|once|TRBV6-6|15
CASSYGASGYYEQYF
TGTGCCAGCAGTTATGGGGCTAGCGGATACTACGAGCAGTACTTC
>.|TRBJ1-4|.|TRBV6-6|15
CASNYGQGSREKLFF
TGTGCCAGCAACTACGGGCAGGGGTCTAGGGAAAAACTGTTTTTT
>.|TRBJ1-5|.|TRBV27|14
CASSFWGPRQPQHF
TGTGCCAGCAGTTTTTGGGGGCCTCGGCAGCCCCAGCATTTT
>.|TRBJ2-7|.|TRBV9|13
CASSVEVPGEQYF
TGTGCCAGCAGCGTAGAAGTGCCGGGCGAGCAGTACTTC